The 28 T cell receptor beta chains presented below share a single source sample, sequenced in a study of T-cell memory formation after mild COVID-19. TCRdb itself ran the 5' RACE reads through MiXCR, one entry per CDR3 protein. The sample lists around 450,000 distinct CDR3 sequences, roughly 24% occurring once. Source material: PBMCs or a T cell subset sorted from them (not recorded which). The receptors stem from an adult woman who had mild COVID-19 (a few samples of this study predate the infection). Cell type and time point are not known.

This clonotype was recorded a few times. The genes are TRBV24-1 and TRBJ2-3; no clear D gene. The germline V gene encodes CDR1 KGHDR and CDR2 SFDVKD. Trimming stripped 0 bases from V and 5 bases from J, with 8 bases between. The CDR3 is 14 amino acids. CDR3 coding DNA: TGTGCCACCAGTGATTTGCGGTGGGGAGATACGCAGTATTTT. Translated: CATSDLRWGDTQYF.

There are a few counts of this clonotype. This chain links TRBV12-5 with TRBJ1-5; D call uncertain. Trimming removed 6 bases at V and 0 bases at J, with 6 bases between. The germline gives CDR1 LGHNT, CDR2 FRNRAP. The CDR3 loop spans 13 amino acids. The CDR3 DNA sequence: TGTGCTAGTGGGATTCTTAGCAATCAGCCCCAGCATTTT. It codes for CASGILSNQPQHF.

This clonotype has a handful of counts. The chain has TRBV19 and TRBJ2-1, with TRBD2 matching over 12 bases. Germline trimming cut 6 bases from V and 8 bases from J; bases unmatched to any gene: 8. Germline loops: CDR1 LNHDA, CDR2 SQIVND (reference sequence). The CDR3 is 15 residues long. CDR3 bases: TGTGCCAGTAGCATCGGGCTAGCGGGAGGGTATGAGCAGTTCTTC. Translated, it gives CASSIGLAGGYEQFF.

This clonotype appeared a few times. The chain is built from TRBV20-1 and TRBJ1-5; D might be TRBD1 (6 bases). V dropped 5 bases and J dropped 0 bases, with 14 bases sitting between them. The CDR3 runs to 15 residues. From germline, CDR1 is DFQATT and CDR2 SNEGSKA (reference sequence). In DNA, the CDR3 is TGCAGTGCTGGGGGGGCATCGTATAGCAATCAGCCCCAGCATTTT. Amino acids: CSAGGASYSNQPQHF.

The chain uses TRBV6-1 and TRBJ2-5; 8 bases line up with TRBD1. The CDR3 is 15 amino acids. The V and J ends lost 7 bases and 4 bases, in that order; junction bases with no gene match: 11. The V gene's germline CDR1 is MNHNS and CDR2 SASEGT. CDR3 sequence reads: CASTRTGWGTETQYF. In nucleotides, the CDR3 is TGTGCCAGCACCAGGACAGGGTGGGGTACAGAGACCCAGTACTTC.

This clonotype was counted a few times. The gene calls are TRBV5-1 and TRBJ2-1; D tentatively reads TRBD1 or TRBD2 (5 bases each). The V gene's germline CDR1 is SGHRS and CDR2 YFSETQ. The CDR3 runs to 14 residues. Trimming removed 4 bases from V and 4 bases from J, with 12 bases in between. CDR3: CASSPTGAYNEQFF. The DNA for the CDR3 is TGCGCCAGCAGCCCTACCGGGGCATACAATGAGCAGTTCTTC.

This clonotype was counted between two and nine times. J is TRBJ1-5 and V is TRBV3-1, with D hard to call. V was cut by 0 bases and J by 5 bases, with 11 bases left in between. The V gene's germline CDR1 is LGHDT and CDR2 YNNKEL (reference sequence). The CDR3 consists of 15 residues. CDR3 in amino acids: CASSQDPGRHQPQHF. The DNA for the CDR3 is TGTGCCAGCAGCCAAGATCCAGGAAGACATCAGCCCCAGCATTTT.

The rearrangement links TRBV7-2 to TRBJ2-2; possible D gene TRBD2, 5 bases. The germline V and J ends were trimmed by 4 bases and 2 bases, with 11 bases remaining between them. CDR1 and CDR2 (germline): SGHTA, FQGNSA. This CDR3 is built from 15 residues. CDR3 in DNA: TGTGCCAGCAGCTCCCGGCGGGTAAACACCGGGGAGCTGTTTTTT. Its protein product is CASSSRRVNTGELFF. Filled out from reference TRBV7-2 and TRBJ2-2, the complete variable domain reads GAGVSQSPSNKVTEKGKDVELRCDPISGHTALYWYRQSLGQGLEFLIYFQGNSAPDKSGLPSDRFSAERTGGSVSTLTIQRTQQEDSAVYLCASSSRRVNTGELFFGEGSRLTVL.

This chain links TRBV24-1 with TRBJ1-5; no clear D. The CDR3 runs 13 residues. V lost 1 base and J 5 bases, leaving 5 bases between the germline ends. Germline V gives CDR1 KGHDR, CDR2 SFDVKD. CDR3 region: CATSDFNDQPQHF. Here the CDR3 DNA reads TGTGCCACCAGTGATTTCAACGATCAGCCCCAGCATTTT.

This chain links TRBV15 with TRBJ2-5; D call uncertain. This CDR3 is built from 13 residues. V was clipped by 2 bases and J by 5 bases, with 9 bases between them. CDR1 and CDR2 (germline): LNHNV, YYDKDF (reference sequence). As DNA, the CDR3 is TGTGCCACCAGCAGACATACATCTGAGACCCAGTACTTC. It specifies CATSRHTSETQYF.

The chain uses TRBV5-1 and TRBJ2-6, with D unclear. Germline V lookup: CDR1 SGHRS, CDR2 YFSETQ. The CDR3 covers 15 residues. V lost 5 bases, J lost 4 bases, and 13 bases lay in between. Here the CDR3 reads CASRAAVSGANVLTF. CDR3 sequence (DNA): TGCGCCAGCAGAGCAGCAGTCTCCGGGGCCAACGTCCTGACTTTC.

CDR3 DNA sequence: TGTGCCAGCAGCCACCAGGACAGGGAGCGTCAGCCCCAGCATTTT. This translates into CASSHQDRERQPQHF. This chain joins TRBV4-2 and TRBJ1-5; 8 bases align to TRBD1. Germline lookup yields CDR1 LGHNA and CDR2 YNFKEQ. V lost 3 bases, J lost 6 bases, and 7 bases stayed unmatched. The CDR3 consists of 15 residues.

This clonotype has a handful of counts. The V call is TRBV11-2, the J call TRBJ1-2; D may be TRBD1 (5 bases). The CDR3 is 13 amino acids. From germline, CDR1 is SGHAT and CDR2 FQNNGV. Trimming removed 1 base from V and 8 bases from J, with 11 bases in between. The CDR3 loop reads CASSLARARGYTF. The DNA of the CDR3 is TGTGCCAGCAGCTTAGCCAGGGCGAGGGGCTACACCTTC.

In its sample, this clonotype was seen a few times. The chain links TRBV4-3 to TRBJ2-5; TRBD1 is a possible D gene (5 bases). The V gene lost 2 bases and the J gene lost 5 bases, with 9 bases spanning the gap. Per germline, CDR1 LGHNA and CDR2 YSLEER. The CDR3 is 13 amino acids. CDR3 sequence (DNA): TGCGCCAGCAGCCAAAGGGGCTGGGAGACCCAGTACTTC. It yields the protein CASSQRGWETQYF.

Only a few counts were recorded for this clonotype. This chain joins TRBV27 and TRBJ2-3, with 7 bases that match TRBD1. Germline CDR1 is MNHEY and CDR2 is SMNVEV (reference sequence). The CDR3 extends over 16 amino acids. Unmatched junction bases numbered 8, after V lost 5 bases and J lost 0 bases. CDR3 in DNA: TGTGCCAGCAGTCCGTTCCCAGGGGGAAGCACAGATACGCAGTATTTT. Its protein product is CASSPFPGGSTDTQYF.

CDR3 in amino acids: CSVHGPGSGSETQYF. CDR3 nucleotides: TGCAGCGTACATGGGCCCGGGTCGGGGTCAGAGACCCAGTACTTC. The chain recombines TRBV29-1 with TRBJ2-5; TRBD2 might be the D (5 bases). The length of the CDR3 is 15 residues. V lost 6 bases to trimming and J lost 4 bases, with 21 bases between them. Germline assignment: CDR1 SQVTM and CDR2 ANQGSEA.

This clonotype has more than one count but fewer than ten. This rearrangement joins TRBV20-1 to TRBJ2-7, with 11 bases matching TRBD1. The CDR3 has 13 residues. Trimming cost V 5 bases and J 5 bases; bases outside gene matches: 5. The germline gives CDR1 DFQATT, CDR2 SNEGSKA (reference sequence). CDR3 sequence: CSARRDRGNEQYF. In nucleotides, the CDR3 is TGCAGTGCTCGCCGGGACAGGGGGAACGAGCAGTACTTC.

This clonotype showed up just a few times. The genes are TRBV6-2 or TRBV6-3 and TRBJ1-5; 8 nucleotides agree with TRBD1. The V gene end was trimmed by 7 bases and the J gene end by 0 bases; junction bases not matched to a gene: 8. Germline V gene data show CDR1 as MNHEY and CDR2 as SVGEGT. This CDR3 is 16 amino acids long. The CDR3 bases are TGTGCCAGCAAGGAGCAGGGGGCTCGTAGCAATCAGCCCCAGCATTTT. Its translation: CASKEQGARSNQPQHF.

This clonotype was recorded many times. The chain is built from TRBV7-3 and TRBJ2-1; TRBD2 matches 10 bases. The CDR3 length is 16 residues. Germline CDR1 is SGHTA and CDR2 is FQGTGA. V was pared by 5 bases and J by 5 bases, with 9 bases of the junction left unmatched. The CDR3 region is CASSPITSGTDNEQFF. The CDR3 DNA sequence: TGTGCCAGCAGCCCCATAACTAGCGGGACTGACAATGAGCAGTTCTTC.

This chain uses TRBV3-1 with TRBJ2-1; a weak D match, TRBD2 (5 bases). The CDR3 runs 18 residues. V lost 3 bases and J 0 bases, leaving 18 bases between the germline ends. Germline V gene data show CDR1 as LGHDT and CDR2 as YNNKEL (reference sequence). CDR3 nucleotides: TGTGCCAGCAGCCACCTCGTCAAGAGAGGGAACTCCTACAATGAGCAGTTCTTC. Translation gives CASSHLVKRGNSYNEQFF.

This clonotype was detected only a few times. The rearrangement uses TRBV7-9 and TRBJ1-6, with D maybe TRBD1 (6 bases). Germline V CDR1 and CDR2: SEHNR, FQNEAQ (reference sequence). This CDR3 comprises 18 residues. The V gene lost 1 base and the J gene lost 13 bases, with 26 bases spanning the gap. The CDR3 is CASSLGREDRRKGGPLHF. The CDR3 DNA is TGTGCCAGCAGCTTAGGACGGGAGGACAGAAGAAAAGGGGGTCCCCTCCACTTT.

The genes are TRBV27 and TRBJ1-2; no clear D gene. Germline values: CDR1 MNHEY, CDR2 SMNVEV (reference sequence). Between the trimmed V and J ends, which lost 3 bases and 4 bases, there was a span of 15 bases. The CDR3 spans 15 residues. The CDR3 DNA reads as TGTGCCAGCAGTTTGAAACCACAAACTATCTATGGCTACACCTTC. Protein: CASSLKPQTIYGYTF.

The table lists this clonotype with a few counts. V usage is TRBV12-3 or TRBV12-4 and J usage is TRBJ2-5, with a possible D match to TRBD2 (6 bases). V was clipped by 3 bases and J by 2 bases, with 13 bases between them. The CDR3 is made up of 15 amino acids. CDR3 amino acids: CASSFFGGEQETQYF. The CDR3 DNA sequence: TGTGCCAGCAGTTTTTTTGGCGGGGAGCAAGAGACCCAGTACTTC.

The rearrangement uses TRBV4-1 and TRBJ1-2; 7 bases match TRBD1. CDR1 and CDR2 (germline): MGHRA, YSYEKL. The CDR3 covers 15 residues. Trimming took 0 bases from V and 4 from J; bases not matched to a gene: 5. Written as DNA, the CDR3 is TGCGCCAGCAGCCAAGAGACAGGGCACGGCTATGGCTACACCTTC. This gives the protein CASSQETGHGYGYTF.

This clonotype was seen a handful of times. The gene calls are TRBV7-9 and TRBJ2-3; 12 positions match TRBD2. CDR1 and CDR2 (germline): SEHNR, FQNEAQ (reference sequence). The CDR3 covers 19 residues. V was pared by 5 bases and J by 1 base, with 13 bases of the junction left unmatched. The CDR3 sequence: CASSAGLAGLKLRTDTQYF. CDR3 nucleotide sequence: TGTGCCAGCAGCGCCGGACTAGCGGGACTAAAACTTCGCACAGATACGCAGTATTTT. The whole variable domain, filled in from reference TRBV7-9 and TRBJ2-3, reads DTGVSQNPRHKITKRGQNVTFRCDPISEHNRLYWYRQTLGQGPEFLTYFQNEAQLEKSRLLSDRFSAERPKGSFSTLEIQRTEQGDSAMYLCASSAGLAGLKLRTDTQYFGPGTRLTVL.

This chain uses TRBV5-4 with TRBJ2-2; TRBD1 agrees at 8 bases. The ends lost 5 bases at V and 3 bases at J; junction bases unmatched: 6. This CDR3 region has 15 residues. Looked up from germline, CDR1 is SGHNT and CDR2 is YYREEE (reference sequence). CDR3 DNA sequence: TGTGCCAGCAGTCATACACAGGGGGACACCGGGGAGCTGTTTTTT. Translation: CASSHTQGDTGELFF.

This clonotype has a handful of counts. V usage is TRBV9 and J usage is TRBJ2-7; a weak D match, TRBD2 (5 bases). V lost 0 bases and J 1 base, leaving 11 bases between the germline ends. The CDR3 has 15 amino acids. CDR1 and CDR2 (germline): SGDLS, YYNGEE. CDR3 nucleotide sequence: TGTGCCAGCAGCGTAGATACGGGGAAGTCCTACGAGCAGTACTTC. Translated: CASSVDTGKSYEQYF.

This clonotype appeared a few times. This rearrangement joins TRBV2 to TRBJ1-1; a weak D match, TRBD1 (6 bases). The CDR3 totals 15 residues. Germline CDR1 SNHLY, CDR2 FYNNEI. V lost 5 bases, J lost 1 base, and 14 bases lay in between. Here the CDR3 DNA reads TGTGCCAGCAGTCCTTTTCGGGGGCCGAACACTGAAGCTTTCTTT. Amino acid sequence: CASSPFRGPNTEAFF.